This T cell receptor beta chain was captured in a study of shared clonotypes between healthy human individuals. The table lists this clone with many counts. The V end was cut by 4 bases, the J end by 4 bases, with 14 bases between. CDR3 length equals 15 residues. Germline CDR1 is SEHNR and CDR2 is FQNEAQ (reference sequence). Here immunoSEQ multiplex PCR was the method, and the copy in TCRdb shows in-frame clones only, minus some. This sample yields roughly 110,000 clones, of which about 70% are seen a single time; approximately 25% belongs to the top ten. This sequence was found in a woman under 40 in good health. The V call is TRBV7-9, the J call TRBJ1-5; TRBD1 is a possible D gene (5 bases). Sample: memory CD8+ T cells sorted from blood. Subset reported: CD45RO+ cells pooled with CCR7-negative TemRA cells. CDR3: CASSSQDSQNQPQHF. For the CDR3, the DNA is TGTGCCAGCAGCTCTCAAGACAGTCAGAATCAGCCCCAGCATTTT.